Below, 16 T cell receptor beta chains from the same sample are listed, as sequenced in a study of neurological immune-mediated disorders. Time point reported: longitudinal time-point 3. TCRdb analysed the 5' RACE reads with MiXCR anew, one entry per CDR3 protein. The top ten clones hold around 10% of a sample with roughly 42,000 distinct CDR3 sequences, 13% of them seen once. Material: PBMCs. All receptors derive from a man in his thirties or forties in good health.

The chain uses TRBV6-1 and TRBJ1-2; unclear D gene. The CDR3 sequence is 15 residues long. CDR1 is MNHNS and CDR2 is SASEGT in the germline V gene. V was cut by 3 bases and J by 4 bases, with 15 bases left in between. The CDR3 protein is CASSDSVTATYGYTF. The CDR3, as DNA: TGTGCCAGCAGTGACTCTGTGACGGCTACCTATGGCTACACCTTC.

This clonotype was seen repeatedly, ten times or more. The chain couples TRBV9 to TRBJ2-7; D is uncertain. Germline CDR1 and CDR2: SGDLS and YYNGEE. V was trimmed by 6 bases and J by 5 bases, leaving 15 bases between them. CDR3 length equals 13 residues. The CDR3 region has the DNA TGTGCCAGCAATCCAGGAATTGGCCACGAGCAGTACTTC. Protein: CASNPGIGHEQYF.

This clonotype was counted ten times or more. The J gene is TRBJ2-1, the V gene TRBV11-1; D not certain. The CDR3 extends over 16 amino acids. Trimming cost V 6 bases and J 0 bases, with 15 bases left between them. Germline V gene lookup returns CDR1 SGHAT and CDR2 FQDESV (reference sequence). CDR3 loop: CASSFKRPSSYNEQFF. The CDR3 region has the DNA TGTGCCAGCAGTTTCAAGCGACCCAGCTCCTACAATGAGCAGTTCTTC.

The sample holds many counts of this clonotype. The chain joins TRBV4-2 to TRBJ1-4, with TRBD1 matching over 8 bases. From germline, CDR1 is LGHNA and CDR2 YNFKEQ. This CDR3 has 15 residues. V shed 8 bases and J 7 bases; nucleotides not matched to a gene: 12. Written as DNA, the CDR3 is TGTGCCAGCGAGGAGGCTGACAGGGGAGGTGAAAAACTGTTTTTT. It yields the protein CASEEADRGGEKLFF.

This clonotype came up many times. The chain uses TRBV12-3 or TRBV12-4 and TRBJ2-7; no reliable D call. There are 15 residues in the CDR3. Deletions cut 7 bases from V and 3 bases from J, with 19 bases between. The CDR3 spells CASTPDELVGYEQYF. DNA of the CDR3: TGTGCCAGCACCCCCGACGAGTTGGTGGGCTACGAGCAGTACTTC.

The chain is built from TRBV7-6 and TRBJ2-1; either TRBD1 or TRBD2 may supply D (6 bases each). CDR3 length: 16 residues. Germline CDR1 reads SGHVS; CDR2 reads FNYEAQ. The V and J ends lost 3 bases and 0 bases respectively, with 12 bases between them. The DNA for the CDR3 is TGTGCCAGCAGCTTGACGGGGGCTAGCTCCTACAATGAGCAGTTCTTC. As protein: CASSLTGASSYNEQFF.

This clonotype showed up many times. This may stem from a read error, because a much larger clone lies one nucleotide away. V is TRBV20-1 and J is TRBJ2-7, with D possibly matching TRBD1 (6 bases). V was trimmed by 6 bases and J by 2 bases, leaving 14 bases between them. There are 13 residues in the CDR3. Germline CDR1 and CDR2: DFQATT and SNEGSKA (reference sequence). The CDR3 DNA follows: TGCAGTGCAACACTGGACAGCCCCTACGAGCAGTACTTC. Translated: CSATLDSPYEQYF.

This clonotype appeared many times. This chain uses TRBV10-3 with TRBJ2-2; 10 bases fit TRBD1. The CDR3 length is 20 residues. The germline gives CDR1 ENHRY, CDR2 SYGVKD. Germline trimming cut 3 bases from V and 2 bases from J; bases unmatched to any gene: 15. CDR3 sequence: CAISDRLPGQGLRNTGELFF. The DNA of the CDR3 is TGTGCCATCAGTGACCGCCTCCCGGGACAGGGGCTTCGAAACACCGGGGAGCTGTTTTTT.

This clonotype was seen repeatedly, ten times or more. J is TRBJ2-5 and V is TRBV27; perhaps TRBD2 as D (5 bases). This CDR3 comprises 11 residues. V lost 2 bases to trimming and J lost 7 bases, with 5 bases between them. Germline V gene data show CDR1 as MNHEY and CDR2 as SMNVEV (reference sequence). The CDR3 loop reads CASSLAGTQYF. The CDR3 DNA reads as TGTGCCAGCAGTTTAGCGGGGACCCAGTACTTC.

This clonotype was detected many times. In DNA form, the CDR3 reads TGTGCCAGCAAGACCGGGACAGGGGAAGAGCAGTACTTC. Translated: CASKTGTGEEQYF. The chain carries TRBV12-3 or TRBV12-4 and TRBJ2-7, with TRBD1 identical over 10 bases. The length of the CDR3 is 13 residues. The trim removed 7 bases at V and 7 bases at J, leaving 7 bases unmatched.

This clonotype was recorded many times. J is TRBJ2-7 and V is TRBV28; 8 bases agree with TRBD2. This CDR3 spans 16 amino acids. Looked up from germline, CDR1 is MDHEN and CDR2 is SYDVKM. With V trimmed by 2 bases and J by 6 bases, 12 bases remained unmatched. CDR3 DNA sequence: TGTGCCAGCAGTTTAAAGGAAGCGGGAGCCAGATCCGAGCAGTACTTC. It encodes CASSLKEAGARSEQYF.

This clonotype occurred many times. The chain couples TRBV20-1 to TRBJ2-1; D possibly matches TRBD1 or TRBD2 (5 bases each). Germline V gene sequence: CDR1 DFQATT, CDR2 SNEGSKA (reference sequence). The ends were cut back, 3 bases at V and 10 bases at J, with 10 bases in the middle. CDR3 length: 11 residues. CDR3 sequence reads: CSASSGGEQFF. The CDR3 coding sequence is TGCAGTGCTAGTTCTGGGGGAGAGCAGTTCTTC.

The gene calls are TRBV5-4 and TRBJ2-5; no clear D gene. V dropped 6 bases and J dropped 4 bases, with 7 bases sitting between them. The CDR3 runs to 11 residues. Germline V lookup: CDR1 SGHNT, CDR2 YYREEE (reference sequence). The CDR3: CASNPVETQYF. As DNA, the CDR3 is TGTGCCAGCAACCCTGTAGAGACCCAGTACTTC.

At least ten counts were recorded for this clonotype. The chain joins TRBV19 to TRBJ2-5; D is ambiguous. CDR1 and CDR2 from the germline V gene are LNHDA and SQIVND (reference sequence). V was pared by 4 bases and J by 7 bases, with 16 bases between. The CDR3 has 14 amino acids. The CDR3: CASSNVLPPGTQYF. The CDR3 DNA follows: TGTGCCAGTAGTAACGTCCTCCCCCCGGGGACCCAGTACTTC.

As regards this clonotype: A much larger clone lies one base from this, so it may be a read error. The chain joins TRBV12-3 or TRBV12-4 to TRBJ2-3; 9 bases match TRBD2. V shed 10 bases and J 4 bases; nucleotides not matched to a gene: 12. The CDR3 consists of 15 residues. DNA of the CDR3: TGTGCCATCAGCCGAGGGACTAGCAGCCCAGATACGCAGTATTTT. Encoded protein: CAISRGTSSPDTQYF.

This clonotype was detected many times. J is TRBJ1-1 and V is TRBV7-2, with no clear D. There are 14 residues in the CDR3. Germline CDR1 reads SGHTA; CDR2 reads FQGNSA. The germline V and J ends were trimmed by 8 bases and 0 bases, with 13 bases remaining between them. This chain's CDR3 is CASSFGNMNTEAFF. CDR3 nucleotides: TGTGCCAGCTCGTTTGGCAACATGAACACTGAAGCTTTCTTT.